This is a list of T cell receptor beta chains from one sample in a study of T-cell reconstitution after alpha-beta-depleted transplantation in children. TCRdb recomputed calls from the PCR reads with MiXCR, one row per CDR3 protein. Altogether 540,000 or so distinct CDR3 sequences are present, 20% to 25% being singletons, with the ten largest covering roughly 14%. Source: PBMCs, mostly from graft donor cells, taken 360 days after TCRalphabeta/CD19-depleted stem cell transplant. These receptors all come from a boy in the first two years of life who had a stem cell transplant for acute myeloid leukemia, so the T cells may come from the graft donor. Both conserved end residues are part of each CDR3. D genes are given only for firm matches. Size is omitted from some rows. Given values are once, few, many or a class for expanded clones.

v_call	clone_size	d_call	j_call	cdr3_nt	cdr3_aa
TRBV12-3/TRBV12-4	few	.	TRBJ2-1	TGTGCCAGCAGTCACGGGCAGGGGGGTGAGCAGTTCTTC	CASSHGQGGEQFF
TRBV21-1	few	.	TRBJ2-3	TGTGCCAGTTGGGACACCATCAACCCCGATACGCAGTATTTT	CASWDTINPDTQYF
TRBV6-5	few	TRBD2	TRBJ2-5	TGTGCCAGCAGTTACGGGCGGGGGGGCCAAGAGACCCAGTACTTC	CASSYGRGGQETQYF
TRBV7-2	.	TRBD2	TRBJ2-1	TGTGCCAGCACGGAGGGCGGGGGGCGCGCCTACAATGAGCAGTTCTTC	CASTEGGGRAYNEQFF
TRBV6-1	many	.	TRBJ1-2	TGTGCCAGCAGTCTTGACAGGTCCTCTAACTATGGCTACACCTTC	CASSLDRSSNYGYTF
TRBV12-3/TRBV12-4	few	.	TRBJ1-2	TGTGCCAGCACCGCCTTAGGGGATGGCTACACCTTC	CASTALGDGYTF
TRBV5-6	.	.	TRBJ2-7	TGTGCCAGCAGCCCTAGATTACAGGCCACCCGCTCCTACGAGCAGTACTTC	CASSPRLQATRSYEQYF
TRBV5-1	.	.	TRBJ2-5	TGCGCCAGCAGCTTCTCCGGGACACCTATCCAAGAGACCCAGTACTTC	CASSFSGTPIQETQYF
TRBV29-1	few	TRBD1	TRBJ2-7	TGCAGCGTGGGGGACAGGGCAAACTACGAGCAGTACTTC	CSVGDRANYEQYF
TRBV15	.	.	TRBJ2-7	TGTGCCACCAGCAGAAGCAGGGTCTACGAGCAGTACTTC	CATSRSRVYEQYF